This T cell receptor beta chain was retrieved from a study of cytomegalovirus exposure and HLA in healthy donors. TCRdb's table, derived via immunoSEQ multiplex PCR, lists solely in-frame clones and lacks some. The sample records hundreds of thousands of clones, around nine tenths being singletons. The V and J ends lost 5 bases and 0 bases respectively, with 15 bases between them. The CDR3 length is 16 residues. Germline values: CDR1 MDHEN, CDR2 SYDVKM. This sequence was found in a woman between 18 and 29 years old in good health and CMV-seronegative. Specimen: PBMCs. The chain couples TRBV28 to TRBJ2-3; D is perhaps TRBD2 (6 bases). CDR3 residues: CASSAPLSGSTDTQYF. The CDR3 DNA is TGTGCCAGCAGTGCCCCCCTGAGCGGGAGCACAGATACGCAGTATTTT.